The 19 T cell receptor beta chains presented below share a single source sample, sequenced in a study of blood T cell repertoires in COVID-19. Repertoires were generated with immunoSEQ multiplex PCR, while TCRdb's copy carries only in-frame clones and drops some. The sample has 300,000 to 400,000 clones, around 86% seen once. Sequencing was carried out using PBMCs or T cells enriched from blood (not recorded which). These receptors all stem from a woman in her thirties or forties with acute COVID-19.

The chain has TRBV25-1 and TRBJ1-1, with D uncertain. The CDR3 extends over 13 amino acids. Per the germline V gene, CDR1 is MGHDK and CDR2 is SYGVNS. Deletions cut 1 base from V and 5 bases from J, with 8 bases between. The CDR3 sequence is CASSEFQYTEAFF. The CDR3 DNA follows: TGTGCCAGCAGTGAATTCCAGTATACTGAAGCTTTCTTT.

This clone was observed once. The chain recombines TRBV19 with TRBJ1-5; D might be TRBD1 (5 bases). This CDR3 spans 15 amino acids. Deletions cut 0 bases from V and 7 bases from J, with 13 bases between. The germline CDR1 and CDR2 sequences are LNHDA and SQIVND (reference sequence). The CDR3 loop reads CASSIEGRQGQPQHF. The CDR3 nucleotides are TGTGCCAGTAGTATAGAAGGGCGGCAGGGACAGCCCCAGCATTTT.

The rearrangement links TRBV10-3 to TRBJ2-3, with unresolved D. The germline CDR1 and CDR2 sequences are ENHRY and SYGVKD. V shed 6 bases and J shed 5 bases, with 9 bases lying between them. The CDR3 contains 12 residues. This CDR3 is CAISFNRDTQYF. CDR3 sequence (DNA): TGTGCCATCAGCTTTAACAGAGATACGCAGTATTTT.

This CDR3 is CASSDTADGGNSPLHF. CDR3 sequence (DNA): TGTGCCAGCAGTGACACAGCGGACGGGGGGAATTCACCCCTCCACTTT. V is TRBV6-1 and J is TRBJ1-6; weak D call: TRBD1 (5 bases). The CDR3 totals 16 residues. From germline, CDR1 is MNHNS and CDR2 SASEGT. The V gene lost 3 bases and the J gene lost 7 bases, with 16 bases spanning the gap.

V gene TRBV10-3 combines with J gene TRBJ2-3; 9 bases are shared with TRBD1. J was trimmed by 3 bases and V by 6 bases; bases with no gene match: 1. Germline values: CDR1 ENHRY, CDR2 SYGVKD. CDR3 length: 13 residues. CDR3 sequence: CAIRGQGTDTQYF. As DNA, the CDR3 is TGTGCCATCAGAGGACAGGGGACAGATACGCAGTATTTT.

The chain carries TRBV24-1 and TRBJ1-5, with D uncertain. V was cut by 1 base and J by 4 bases, with 10 bases left in between. The length of the CDR3 is 15 residues. Germline CDR1 and CDR2: KGHDR and SFDVKD. CDR3 region: CATSDFKGGNQPQHF. CDR3 sequence (DNA): TGTGCCACCAGTGATTTTAAAGGAGGAAATCAGCCCCAGCATTTT.

The chain employs TRBV9 and TRBJ1-1, with D unresolved. The germline gives CDR1 SGDLS, CDR2 YYNGEE. Trimming removed 0 bases from V and 5 bases from J, with 20 bases in between. The CDR3 spans 17 residues. The CDR3 is CASSVVASLVGGTEAFF. In DNA, the CDR3 is TGTGCCAGCAGCGTAGTTGCATCCTTGGTGGGAGGGACTGAAGCTTTCTTT. The full variable domain, rest sourced from reference TRBV9 and TRBJ1-1, is DSGVTQTPKHLITATGQRVTLRCSPRSGDLSVYWYQQSLDQGLQFLIQYYNGEERAKGNILERFSAQQFPDLHSELNLSSLELGDSALYFCASSVVASLVGGTEAFFGQGTRLTVV.

The chain is built from TRBV5-6 and TRBJ1-1, with 12 bases identical to TRBD1. V shed 6 bases and J 1 base; nucleotides not matched to a gene: 10. CDR1 SGHDT and CDR2 YYEEEE come from the germline V gene. This CDR3 has 17 residues. The CDR3 here is CASTSGTGGVRNTEAFF. CDR3 DNA sequence: TGTGCCAGCACTTCCGGGACAGGGGGCGTTCGGAACACTGAAGCTTTCTTT.

The chain links TRBV3-1 (or the pseudogene TRBV3-2) to TRBJ2-7, with no clear D. Germline CDR1 is LGHDT and CDR2 is YNNKEL (reference sequence). V was shortened by 1 base and J by 6 bases, with 10 bases between the two germline ends. The CDR3 loop spans 13 amino acids. The CDR3 coding sequence is TGTGCCAGCAGCCAAGTGGGTTCGGGCGAGCAGTACTTC. Its protein product is CASSQVGSGEQYF.

The chain recombines TRBV9 with TRBJ2-3; TRBD1 matches at 8 bases. This CDR3 is built from 14 residues. Per germline, CDR1 SGDLS and CDR2 YYNGEE. Trimming took 3 bases from V and 4 from J; bases not matched to a gene: 4. CDR3: CASSDPGGADTQYF. The DNA of the CDR3 is TGTGCCAGCAGCGATCCAGGGGGCGCAGATACGCAGTATTTT.

The chain couples TRBV7-2 to TRBJ2-3; TRBD2 matches 7 bases. J gave up 1 base and V 1 base, and 5 bases lay outside the gene matches. The CDR3 extends over 16 amino acids. CDR1 and CDR2 from the germline V gene are SGHTA and FQGNSA. In DNA, the CDR3 is TGTGCCAGCAGCTTAGGCGGGGGAGTAGGCACAGATACGCAGTATTTT. It is translated as CASSLGGGVGTDTQYF.

This chain connects TRBV6-2 or TRBV6-3 to TRBJ1-1, with D unresolved. V shed 4 bases and J shed 0 bases, with 6 bases lying between them. Germline CDR1 and CDR2: MNHEY and SVGEGT. The CDR3 is 13 residues long. CDR3 sequence reads: CASSFSVNTEAFF. The CDR3 DNA is TGTGCCAGCAGTTTTTCCGTGAACACTGAAGCTTTCTTT.

The CDR3 sequence: CASSSSGTGTFYEQYF. CDR3 coding DNA: TGTGCCAGCAGCTCTAGCGGGACAGGCACTTTCTACGAGCAGTACTTC. The genes are TRBV9 and TRBJ2-7, with D possibly being TRBD2 (9 bases). The CDR3 has 16 amino acids. Germline assignment: CDR1 SGDLS and CDR2 YYNGEE. Trimming took 4 bases from V and 3 from J, leaving 20 bases between them.

The chain recombines TRBV28 with TRBJ1-3; no firm D call. Trimming took 2 bases from V and 0 from J, leaving 8 bases between them. The CDR3 is 15 residues long. CDR1 is MDHEN and CDR2 is SYDVKM in the germline V gene. The CDR3 DNA is TGTGCCAGCAGTTTAGTTCGGAGCTCTGGAAACACCATATATTTT. Translating gives CASSLVRSSGNTIYF.

The CDR3 spells CASSFRSYNSPLHF. In DNA form, the CDR3 reads TGTGCCAGCAGTTTTCGGTCCTATAATTCACCCCTCCACTTT. The chain is built from TRBV28 and TRBJ1-6, with unresolved D. The V gene's germline CDR1 is MDHEN and CDR2 SYDVKM. The CDR3 runs to 14 residues. V gave up 3 bases and J gave up 1 base, with 4 bases separating them.

The V call is TRBV2, the J call TRBJ2-1, with a possible D match to TRBD2 (6 bases). Germline V lookup: CDR1 SNHLY, CDR2 FYNNEI. The CDR3 covers 15 residues. Trimming removed 5 bases from V and 9 bases from J, with 20 bases in between. DNA for the CDR3: TGTGCCAGCAGTATGAGACTAGTTAAACAAAGTGAGCAGTTCTTC. Residues: CASSMRLVKQSEQFF.

The chain is built from TRBV7-9 and TRBJ1-1; no clear D gene. CDR1 is SEHNR and CDR2 is FQNEAQ in the germline V gene (reference sequence). This CDR3 has 16 amino acids. With 5 bases removed from V and 1 base from J, the gap between germline ends came to 17 bases. CDR3 residues: CASSPKNSPRNTEAFF. CDR3 DNA sequence: TGTGCCAGCAGCCCGAAGAACTCGCCAAGGAACACTGAAGCTTTCTTT.

V is TRBV10-2 and J is TRBJ1-1, with TRBD1 as a possible D gene (6 bases). CDR3 length: 15 amino acids. V was trimmed by 3 bases and J by 1 base, leaving 12 bases between them. From germline, CDR1 is WSHSY and CDR2 SAAADI. The CDR3 nucleotides are TGCGCCAGCAGTGACGGGGGGCGCGGGAACACTGAAGCTTTCTTT. Protein sequence: CASSDGGRGNTEAFF.

This clone was seen just once. The chain is built from TRBV5-1 and TRBJ1-2; D remains ambiguous. V lost 0 bases to trimming and J lost 2 bases, with 20 bases between them. The germline V gene has CDR1 SGHRS and CDR2 YFSETQ. The length of the CDR3 is 18 residues. The DNA of the CDR3 is TGCGCCAGCAGCTTGGTTCACGGGGAAGAAAGGAGCAACTATGGCTACACCTTC. Encoded protein: CASSLVHGEERSNYGYTF.